The 21 T cell receptor beta chains reported below all come from one sample, sequenced in a study of blood T cells in healthy people across ages. A second roughly 6 to 12 cycle PCR used barcoded and J-beta primers. TCRdb reanalysed the 5' RACE reads using MiXCR and keeps one entry per CDR3 protein. Among fewer than 900,000 distinct CDR3 sequences listed, roughly 43% were seen once. Sequenced material: blood. Receptor source: a woman aged 55-69 years in good health.

The V gene is TRBV18, the J gene TRBJ2-4; D not certain. V lost 0 bases to trimming and J lost 0 bases, with 21 bases between them. From germline, CDR1 is KGHSH and CDR2 LQKENI. The CDR3 extends over 20 amino acids. The CDR3 DNA reads TGTGCCAGCTCACCACCTCTTCAGGAGATGCCCCGGCTAGCCAAAAACATTCAGTACTTC. Translating gives CASSPPLQEMPRLAKNIQYF.

A single count supports this clonotype. The chain has TRBV24-1 and TRBJ2-3; 7 bases align to TRBD1. CDR1 and CDR2 (germline): KGHDR, SFDVKD. J was trimmed by 4 bases and V by 6 bases; bases with no gene match: 0. CDR3 size: 12 residues. CDR3 sequence reads: CATSQGADTQYF. CDR3 DNA sequence: TGTGCCACCAGTCAGGGGGCAGATACGCAGTATTTT.

The chain links TRBV29-1 to TRBJ2-4; D gene ambiguous. The closer fit of TRBJ2-5 to the DNA end suggests the J call may be wrong. This CDR3 region has 13 residues. The germline V gene has CDR1 SQVTM and CDR2 ANQGSEA. CDR3 region: CSVGAGNQETQYF. CDR3 coding DNA: TGCAGCGTTGGTGCAGGAAACCAAGAGACCCAGTACTTC.

The chain carries TRBV6-5 and TRBJ2-7, with TRBD2 matching 7 bases. With V trimmed by 2 bases and J by 1 base, 8 bases remained unmatched. This CDR3 has 16 residues. Germline V gene data show CDR1 as MNHEY and CDR2 as SVGAGI. For the CDR3, the DNA is TGTGCCAGCAGTTACGCCCTAGCGGAGGGATCCTACGAGCAGTACTTC. It translates to CASSYALAEGSYEQYF.

The rearrangement uses TRBV9 and TRBJ1-2, with D perhaps TRBD1 (5 bases). V was cut by 3 bases and J by 4 bases, with 19 bases left in between. This CDR3 spans 16 amino acids. Germline-derived CDR1 and CDR2 are SGDLS and YYNGEE. Here the CDR3 reads CASSGGETLSFYGYTF. CDR3 DNA sequence: TGTGCCAGCAGCGGGGGGGAGACCTTAAGCTTCTATGGCTACACCTTC.

In this sample, this clonotype turned up a few times. The V and J genes are TRBV4-2 and TRBJ2-3; unclear D gene. The V gene's germline CDR1 is LGHNA and CDR2 YNFKEQ. This CDR3 has 12 amino acids. Trimming stripped 4 bases from V and 6 bases from J, with 8 bases between. The CDR3: CASSPKWDTQYF. The CDR3 DNA reads TGTGCCAGCAGCCCCAAATGGGATACGCAGTATTTT.

The genes are TRBV15 and TRBJ2-1, with D unclear. Trimming stripped 0 bases from V and 4 bases from J, with 4 bases between. The CDR3 runs to 13 residues. The germline gives CDR1 LNHNV, CDR2 YYDKDF (reference sequence). The CDR3 loop reads CATSRDRYNEQFF. The CDR3 nucleotides read TGTGCCACCAGCAGAGACAGGTACAATGAGCAGTTCTTC.

This clonotype was counted only a few times. The rearrangement joins TRBV18 to TRBJ2-5; D unresolved. Per the germline V gene, CDR1 is KGHSH and CDR2 is LQKENI. V lost 3 bases and J lost 4, with 9 bases in between. The CDR3 length is 13 residues. The CDR3 protein is CASSPRVGETQYF. The CDR3 DNA follows: TGTGCCAGCTCACCTCGGGTGGGAGAGACCCAGTACTTC.

The chain links TRBV29-1 to TRBJ2-3; 11 nucleotides agree with TRBD1. CDR3 length: 15 amino acids. Looked up from germline, CDR1 is SQVTM and CDR2 is ANQGSEA. The junction had 6 bases not matched to a gene; V was cut back by 1 base and J by 6 bases. CDR3: CSVEGDRGFRDTQYF. CDR3 DNA: TGCAGCGTTGAAGGGGACAGGGGGTTTAGGGATACGCAGTATTTT.

The gene calls are TRBV28 and TRBJ2-7, with TRBD1 identical over 10 bases. Trimming cost V 5 bases and J 2 bases; bases outside gene matches: 9. This CDR3 region has 16 residues. Per germline, CDR1 MDHEN and CDR2 SYDVKM. The CDR3 DNA is TGTGCCAGCAGTGCCAGGGGACAGGGGTTCACCTACGAGCAGTACTTC. Its protein is CASSARGQGFTYEQYF.

The chain employs TRBV20-1 and TRBJ2-3; a possible D gene is TRBD2 (5 bases). Germline lookup yields CDR1 DFQATT and CDR2 SNEGSKA (reference sequence). The CDR3 runs 13 residues. Deletions cut 3 bases from V and 4 bases from J, with 11 bases between. CDR3 nucleotides: TGCAGTGCTAGCGGGAAGGTTTCAGATACGCAGTATTTT. This sequence encodes CSASGKVSDTQYF.

V is TRBV10-3 and J is TRBJ2-3, with D hard to call. Germline values: CDR1 ENHRY, CDR2 SYGVKD. The CDR3 totals 14 residues. V lost 0 bases to trimming and J lost 3 bases, with 7 bases between them. The CDR3 loop is CAISESGLTDTQYF. In DNA form, the CDR3 reads TGTGCCATCAGTGAGTCCGGGCTTACAGATACGCAGTATTTT.

The gene calls are TRBV7-6 and TRBJ2-1, with TRBD1 identical over 8 bases. Trimming cost V 3 bases and J 8 bases; bases outside gene matches: 9. The CDR3 spans 15 residues. The germline V gene has CDR1 SGHVS and CDR2 FNYEAQ. The CDR3 reads CASSLSNRGFYEQFF. CDR3 coding DNA: TGTGCCAGCAGCTTGTCGAACAGGGGGTTCTATGAGCAGTTCTTC. Looking up the rest from reference TRBV7-6 and TRBJ2-1 gives the full variable domain: GAGVSQSPRYKVTKRGQDVALRCDPISGHVSLYWYRQALGQGPEFLTYFNYEAQQDKSGLPNDRFSAERPEGSISTLTIQRTEQRDSAMYRCASSLSNRGFYEQFFGPGTRLTVL.

V is TRBV20-1 and J is TRBJ2-2; TRBD1 is a possible D gene (6 bases). In germline, CDR1 is DFQATT, CDR2 SNEGSKA (reference sequence). V gave up 6 bases and J gave up 6 bases, with 11 bases separating them. The CDR3 is made up of 12 amino acids. The CDR3 is CSANPGAGELFF. In DNA, the CDR3 is TGCAGTGCCAACCCAGGGGCCGGGGAGCTGTTTTTT.

This chain joins TRBV2 and TRBJ2-6; 7 bases agree with TRBD1. The germline V gene has CDR1 SNHLY and CDR2 FYNNEI. V dropped 6 bases and J dropped 0; count of bases not matched to a gene: 5. The CDR3 loop spans 16 amino acids. CDR3 nucleotides: TGTGCCAGCAGAGCCGGGACAGCCTCTGGGGCCAACGTCCTGACTTTC. Its protein is CASRAGTASGANVLTF.

The rearrangement links TRBV10-2 to TRBJ2-5; D is possibly TRBD1 (5 bases). Judging by the DNA end, TRBJ2-7 fits better; the J call may be wrong. Per germline, CDR1 WSHSY and CDR2 SAAADI. The CDR3 covers 10 residues. The CDR3 DNA is TGCGCCACCCCAGGGTACGAGCAGTACTTC. As protein: CATPGYEQYF.

This clonotype was observed at least ten times. V usage is TRBV18 and J usage is TRBJ2-7, with D possibly being TRBD2 (5 bases). The CDR3 loop spans 13 amino acids. Trimming cost V 6 bases and J 6 bases, with 15 bases left between them. The germline gives CDR1 KGHSH, CDR2 LQKENI. The CDR3 here is CASSRDLSGEQYF. CDR3 in DNA: TGTGCCAGCTCTCGCGACTTGAGCGGCGAGCAGTACTTC.

V gene TRBV10-3 combines with J gene TRBJ2-5, with TRBD2 matching 11 bases. The CDR3 sequence is 14 residues long. V shed 5 bases and J 4 bases; nucleotides not matched to a gene: 3. CDR1 ENHRY and CDR2 SYGVKD come from the germline V gene. The CDR3 reads CAISSSGRGETQYF. CDR3 DNA sequence: TGTGCCATCAGTAGTAGCGGGAGGGGAGAGACCCAGTACTTC.

The V call is TRBV7-9, the J call TRBJ1-1; D might be TRBD1 (5 bases). Trimming cost V 1 base and J 9 bases, with 9 bases left between them. The CDR3 spans 12 residues. CDR1 and CDR2 from the germline V gene are SEHNR and FQNEAQ (reference sequence). The CDR3 reads CASSLEQAKAFF. The CDR3 DNA is TGTGCCAGCAGCTTAGAACAGGCCAAAGCTTTCTTT.

This chain joins TRBV7-9 and TRBJ2-3, with TRBD2 matching 14 bases. Per the germline V gene, CDR1 is SEHNR and CDR2 is FQNEAQ (reference sequence). This CDR3 has 17 residues. V was pared by 5 bases and J by 6 bases, with 10 bases of the junction left unmatched. CDR3 nucleotides: TGTGCCAGCAGCCCTAAAGGGACTAGCGGGAGATTGGATACGCAGTATTTT. Translated, it gives CASSPKGTSGRLDTQYF.

There are a few counts of this clonotype. The rearrangement links TRBV20-1 to TRBJ2-1; D is unclear. Trimming removed 5 bases from V and 9 bases from J, with 17 bases in between. CDR3 length equals 13 residues. Germline CDR1 DFQATT, CDR2 SNEGSKA (reference sequence). CDR3 coding DNA: TGCAGTGCTGAACCAGACTCGCGCTGTGAGCAGTTCTTC. It codes for CSAEPDSRCEQFF.